This T cell receptor beta chain was obtained from a study of blood T cells in healthy people across ages. Broader study findings: Naive CD4+ cells and diversity were both higher in long-lived donors than in aged donors.

Germline CDR1 is LGHDT and CDR2 is YNNKEL (reference sequence). V lost 2 bases, J lost 7 bases, and 17 bases lay in between. The CDR3 runs 15 residues. Primers used in a second PCR of roughly 6 to 11 cycles were a sample-barcoded 5' primer and a J-beta primer mix. TCRdb called the 5' RACE reads again in MiXCR, with one record for every CDR3 protein. The table shows 550,000 to 750,000 distinct CDR3 sequences, with over 20% occurring only once. In this sample, this clonotype turned up many times. The target antigen is unknown. Sequenced input: blood. The chain combines TRBV3-1 with TRBJ1-2, with D perhaps TRBD1 (5 bases). The receptor was derived from a man in his sixties or seventies in good health. CDR3 nucleotides: TGTGCCAGCAGCCAACAGGGCGGGGGTATCAGTGGCTACACCTTC. Translation gives CASSQQGGGISGYTF.